The sequence of this TCR beta chain was determined in a study of tissue T cells after allogeneic stem cell transplantation. There are 16 residues in the CDR3. Germline CDR1 LGHDT, CDR2 YNNKEL (reference sequence). The V gene end was trimmed by 1 base and the J gene end by 10 bases; junction bases not matched to a gene: 7. TCRdb's copy holds only in-frame clones and misses some; the assay was immunoSEQ multiplex PCR. Of approximately 10,000 clones in the sample, 60% are singletons; the top ten hold 9.6%. Study-level findings and limits: Few T cell clones were shared across patients, but motif clusters showed tissue-specific shared signatures.

In the case of this clone: The antigen remains unidentified.

The chain links TRBV3-1 (or the pseudogene TRBV3-2) to TRBJ2-1, with TRBD2 matching over 13 bases. The input for sequencing was tissue from the jejunum, taken at autopsy. This clonotype was obtained from a woman aged 18-50 years with breast cancer. The CDR3 protein is CASSQVGLAGISEQFF. Written as DNA, the CDR3 is TGTGCCAGCAGCCAAGTGGGACTAGCGGGGATCAGCGAGCAGTTCTTC.